The rows below give T cell receptor beta chains drawn from one sample of a study of CD8 T cells in ankylosing spondylitis. TCRdb passed the 5' RACE reads through MiXCR, listing each CDR3 protein once. This sample has 450,000 to 550,000 distinct CDR3 sequences, with approximately 5% found just once. The sequenced material came from blood, either unsorted or a sorted T cell fraction (not recorded which). The source is a male donor with ankylosing spondylitis. Both conserved end residues are part of each CDR3. A D gene is named only where the DNA matches it firmly. A clone size is listed for some rows: how often the clone was seen (once, few, many), or a class if it is expanded.

v_gene	d_gene	j_gene	abundance	CDR3aa	CDR3nt
TRBV25-1	TRBD1	TRBJ1-6	many	CASSETGTGTRRMHLHF	TGTGCCAGCAGTGAAACCGGGACAGGGACACGTCGCATGCACCTCCACTTT
TRBV9	.	TRBJ2-3	many	CASSVGGVEDTQYF	TGTGCCAGCAGCGTAGGCGGGGTTGAAGATACGCAGTATTTT
TRBV6-2/TRBV6-3	.	TRBJ1-1	many	CASSYSYTEAFF	TGTGCCAGCAGTTACTCTTACACTGAAGCTTTCTTT
TRBV7-9	TRBD2	TRBJ2-1	many	CASSLNGGAGNEQFF	TGTGCCAGCAGCTTAAACGGGGGAGCGGGGAATGAGCAGTTCTTC
TRBV20-1	TRBD1	TRBJ1-4	few	CSAQGAGGEKLFF	TGCAGTGCTCAGGGGGCGGGTGGTGAAAAACTGTTTTTT
TRBV2	.	TRBJ1-1	.	CASSGDSGGTRYTEAFF	TGTGCCAGCAGTGGGGATTCGGGGGGTACTCGGTACACTGAAGCTTTCTTT
TRBV6-1	.	TRBJ1-2	.	CASSDRRLGYGYTF	TGTGCCAGCAGTGACCGTCGGTTGGGCTATGGCTACACCTTC
TRBV27	TRBD1	TRBJ1-6	many	CASRRDRVNSPLHF	TGTGCCAGCAGGCGGGACAGGGTTAATTCACCCCTCCACTTT
TRBV7-8	TRBD2	TRBJ2-7	.	CASSLGGSGFSYEQYF	TGTGCCAGCAGCTTAGGGGGTAGCGGGTTCTCCTACGAGCAGTACTTC
TRBV5-1	.	TRBJ2-6	few	CASSLGPLSEANVLTF	TGCGCCAGCAGCTTGGGACCACTCTCTGAGGCCAACGTCCTGACTTTC
TRBV4-2	.	TRBJ2-7	many	CASSQDKRSSYEQYF	TGTGCCAGCAGCCAAGATAAAAGGAGCTCCTACGAGCAGTACTTC
TRBV4-2	.	TRBJ2-7	.	CASSQDRPSSYEQYF	TGTGCCAGCAGCCAAGATCGACCAAGCTCCTACGAGCAGTACTTC
TRBV5-1	.	TRBJ2-1	many	CASSKSSPNNEQFF	TGCGCCAGCAGCAAAAGCTCTCCTAACAATGAGCAGTTCTTC
TRBV10-3	TRBD2	TRBJ2-1	many	CATRGSGSAETYEQFF	TGTGCCACCCGGGGTAGCGGGAGTGCTGAGACTTACGAGCAGTTCTTC
TRBV20-1	TRBD2	TRBJ2-3	many	CSAGLAGGTDTQYF	TGCAGTGCTGGACTAGCGGGGGGCACAGATACGCAGTATTTT
TRBV7-2	.	TRBJ1-5	many	CASSLPFQPQHF	TGTGCCAGCAGCCTCCCTTTTCAGCCCCAGCATTTT
TRBV20-1	TRBD2	TRBJ2-3	.	CREWGGTSEASTDTQYF	TGCAGGGAATGGGGGGGGACTAGCGAGGCTAGCACAGATACGCAGTATTTT
TRBV20-1	TRBD1	TRBJ2-3	many	CSARRTGVADTQYF	TGCAGTGCTAGGCGGACAGGGGTGGCAGATACGCAGTATTTT
TRBV10-3	.	TRBJ2-1	many	CAISDSDILEQFF	TGTGCCATCAGTGATTCGGACATACTTGAGCAGTTCTTC
TRBV5-1	.	TRBJ2-7	many	CASSLFLLGEQYF	TGCGCCAGCAGCTTATTTCTGCTGGGGGAGCAGTACTTC
TRBV4-3	.	TRBJ2-5	many	CASSQDWRPQETQYF	TGCGCCAGCAGCCAAGACTGGCGGCCCCAAGAGACCCAGTACTTC
TRBV6-1	TRBD1	TRBJ1-3	many	CASSDRGRAGNTIYF	TGTGCCAGCAGTGACAGGGGGCGCGCTGGAAACACCATATATTTT
TRBV5-5	TRBD2	TRBJ2-3	many	CASSNGRGSTDTQYF	TGTGCCAGCAGCAACGGGAGGGGGAGTACAGATACGCAGTATTTT
TRBV20-1	TRBD2	TRBJ2-5	many	CSASRLAGGPEQETQYF	TGCAGTGCTAGCCGTCTAGCGGGGGGGCCGGAGCAAGAGACCCAGTACTTC
TRBV6-1	.	TRBJ1-6	.	CASSPDPNLPLHF	TGTGCCAGCAGCCCGGACCCCAACTTGCCCCTCCACTTT
TRBV5-1	TRBD2	TRBJ2-2	many	CASSLVRTSGSGDTGELFF	TGCGCCAGCAGCTTGGTACGGACTAGCGGGAGTGGAGACACCGGGGAGCTGTTTTTT
TRBV6-2/TRBV6-3	.	TRBJ2-7	many	CASSTTLYEQYF	TGTGCCAGCAGCACGACCCTCTACGAGCAGTACTTC
TRBV11-2	.	TRBJ2-2	few	CASSSLTFTGELFF	TGTGCCAGCAGCTCGTTGACTTTTACCGGGGAGCTGTTTTTT
TRBV5-1	TRBD1	TRBJ1-2	many	CASSRTQGDYGYTF	TGCGCCAGCAGCAGAACACAGGGGGACTATGGCTACACCTTC
TRBV28	TRBD1	TRBJ1-6	.	CASSLVGQPNSPLHF	TGTGCCAGCAGTTTGGTGGGACAGCCGAATTCACCCCTCCACTTT
TRBV28	TRBD1	TRBJ1-1	many	CASSFRTGWPNTEAFF	TGTGCCAGCAGTTTCAGGACAGGTTGGCCGAACACTGAAGCTTTCTTT
TRBV12-3/TRBV12-4	.	TRBJ1-2	many	CASSLAGTYGYTF	TGTGCCAGCAGTTTAGCCGGGACCTATGGCTACACCTTC
TRBV7-2	TRBD1	TRBJ2-7	few	CASSSDRGGPEQYF	TGTGCCAGCAGCTCGGACAGGGGCGGACCCGAGCAGTACTTC
TRBV27	.	TRBJ1-2	many	CASSLSSPGTYGYTF	TGTGCCAGCAGTTTATCGTCCCCCGGGACCTATGGCTACACCTTC
TRBV6-2/TRBV6-3	TRBD1	TRBJ1-1	many	CASSWDRNLDAFF	TGTGCCAGCAGTTGGGACAGAAATCTGGACGCTTTCTTT
TRBV5-1	TRBD1	TRBJ1-2	many	CASSFTGAVGGYTF	TGCGCCAGCAGCTTTACAGGGGCCGTTGGGGGCTACACCTTC
TRBV10-3	.	TRBJ2-1	many	CAISGIRGGYNEQFF	TGTGCCATCAGTGGTATCAGGGGAGGCTACAATGAGCAGTTCTTC
TRBV5-1	TRBD2	TRBJ2-7	many	CASSLDVLALETETYEQYF	TGCGCCAGCAGCTTGGACGTACTAGCGCTCGAGACGGAAACCTACGAGCAGTACTTC
TRBV5-5	.	TRBJ2-3	few	CASSFLLLGSTQYF	TGTGCCAGCAGCTTTCTATTGCTTGGGAGCACGCAGTATTTT
TRBV7-2	TRBD2	TRBJ2-5	.	CASSLGSSGGARTQYF	TGTGCCAGCAGCTTAGGGTCTAGCGGGGGGGCTAGGACCCAGTACTTC